This TCR beta chain was recorded in a study of CD8+ T cells in alopecia areata. This CDR3 contains 15 residues. Germline V CDR1 and CDR2: SGHTA, FQGNSA. V was trimmed by 7 bases and J by 0 bases, leaving 13 bases between them. It was cDNA, reverse transcribed from extracted RNA, that served as the sequencing template. The data were produced by immunoSEQ multiplex PCR, yet TCRdb's version contains in-frame clones alone and is incomplete. Here the sample spans some 240,000 clones, about 50% being singletons. As for treatment: oral pan-JAK inhibitor, 5-10 mg twice daily. The rearrangement links TRBV7-2 to TRBJ1-5; possible D gene TRBD1, 6 bases. Here the sequenced sample was CD4+ T cells sorted from blood, taken at week 4, from a patient treated with tofacitinib. The sequence was obtained from a human donor with alopecia areata. The CDR3 DNA sequence: TGTGCCAGCAACCTGGACAGTTATAGCAATCAGCCCCAGCATTTT. Its protein is CASNLDSYSNQPQHF. The full variable domain, with the rest looked up from reference TRBV7-2 and TRBJ1-5, is GAGVSQSPSNKVTEKGKDVELRCDPISGHTALYWYRQSLGQGLEFLIYFQGNSAPDKSGLPSDRFSAERTGGSVSTLTIQRTQQEDSAVYLCASNLDSYSNQPQHFGDGTRLSIL.